These 20 T cell receptor beta chains share one sample of origin, sequenced in a study of OX40 agonist ivuxolimab in advanced cancers. The data were produced by immunoSEQ multiplex PCR, yet TCRdb's version contains in-frame clones alone and is incomplete. The table has about 68,000 clones, roughly 90% seen once. The starting material was CD4+ or CD8+ T cells sorted from blood, obtained in a trial of the OX40 agonist ivuxolimab. The receptors stem from an adult with an advanced solid tumor such as melanoma, head and neck, liver or kidney cancer.

CDR3 in amino acids: CASRTSGTILPGYTF. The CDR3 region has the DNA TGTGCCAGCAGGACCTCCGGGACAATCCTGCCTGGCTACACCTTC. The chain links TRBV28 to TRBJ1-2; possibly TRBD1 for D (6 bases). The germline CDR1 and CDR2 sequences are MDHEN and SYDVKM. The CDR3 is 15 residues long. V gave up 6 bases and J gave up 7 bases, with 21 bases separating them.

The J gene is TRBJ2-5, the V gene TRBV18, with 8 bases lining up with TRBD1. Germline trimming cut 4 bases from V and 0 bases from J; bases unmatched to any gene: 7. The CDR3 runs to 16 residues. Germline CDR1 KGHSH, CDR2 LQKENI. CDR3 residues: CASSHMDRAYQETQYF. The DNA for the CDR3 is TGTGCCAGCTCACATATGGACAGGGCCTACCAAGAGACCCAGTACTTC.

This sequence joins TRBV10-2 and TRBJ2-2; D gene ambiguous. Trimming took 3 bases from V and 2 from J, leaving 13 bases between them. Germline V gives CDR1 WSHSY, CDR2 SAAADI. CDR3 size: 16 residues. The CDR3 loop is CASSDRLKRNTGELFF. CDR3 DNA: TGCGCCAGCAGTGATAGGTTAAAGAGAAACACCGGGGAGCTGTTTTTT.

This rearrangement joins TRBV6-1 to TRBJ2-5; D gene unclear. The ends were cut back, 6 bases at V and 2 bases at J, with 7 bases in the middle. Germline CDR1 MNHNS, CDR2 SASEGT. The CDR3 loop spans 12 amino acids. CDR3 amino acids: CASSAVQETQYF. The DNA of the CDR3 is TGTGCCAGCAGCGCCGTTCAAGAGACCCAGTACTTC.

This chain joins TRBV4-3 and TRBJ2-1, with 8 bases matching TRBD2. The V gene's germline CDR1 is LGHNA and CDR2 YSLEER. The CDR3 contains 15 residues. V shed 0 bases and J 5 bases; nucleotides not matched to a gene: 3. In nucleotides, the CDR3 is TGCGCCAGCAGCCAAGACGGGAGGGAAAACAATGAGCAGTTCTTC. Translation: CASSQDGRENNEQFF.

The genes are TRBV28 and TRBJ2-5; 9 bases fit TRBD1. CDR1 is MDHEN and CDR2 is SYDVKM in the germline V gene. V lost 6 bases to trimming and J lost 2 bases; unmatched junction nucleotides: 7. This CDR3 has 15 residues. The CDR3 region has the DNA TGTGCCAGCAGCCCCCGGGACAGGGCTCAAGAGACCCAGTACTTC. Translated: CASSPRDRAQETQYF.

V and J are TRBV5-4 and TRBJ2-7, with 11 bases aligning to TRBD2. The V gene end was trimmed by 4 bases and the J gene end by 3 bases; junction bases not matched to a gene: 6. The germline V gene encodes CDR1 SGHNT and CDR2 YYREEE (reference sequence). The CDR3 is 15 amino acids. CDR3 sequence: CASSATSGSYYEQYF. In DNA form, the CDR3 reads TGTGCCAGCAGCGCCACTAGCGGGAGTTACTACGAGCAGTACTTC.

The chain recombines TRBV6-5 with TRBJ1-2; D not certain. V gave up 6 bases and J gave up 4 bases, with 6 bases separating them. The CDR3 extends over 11 amino acids. Germline values: CDR1 MNHEY, CDR2 SVGAGI. The CDR3 region has the DNA TGTGCCAGCAGGTCCGTCTATGGCTACACCTTC. As protein: CASRSVYGYTF.

Remarks on this clone: Other DNA sequences in this specimen translate into the identical CDR3. The rearrangement joins TRBV19 to TRBJ2-1; 7 bases agree with TRBD1. V dropped 6 bases and J dropped 4; count of bases not matched to a gene: 9. This CDR3 is 15 amino acids long. Germline V CDR1 and CDR2: LNHDA, SQIVND (reference sequence). The CDR3 nucleotides read TGTGCCAGTAGCATCGGTGGCAGGGGGTACAATGAGCAGTTCTTC. Translating gives CASSIGGRGYNEQFF.

The CDR3 sequence is CASSVAASGPGETQYF. CDR3 DNA sequence: TGTGCCAGCAGCGTCGCGGCTAGCGGACCAGGAGAGACCCAGTACTTC. The gene calls are TRBV5-4 and TRBJ2-5; 7 bases line up with TRBD2. This CDR3 has 16 amino acids. Germline V lookup: CDR1 SGHNT, CDR2 YYREEE (reference sequence). The ends lost 4 bases at V and 4 bases at J; junction bases unmatched: 13. Looking up the rest from reference TRBV5-4 and TRBJ2-5 gives the full variable domain: ETGVTQSPTHLIKTRGQQVTLRCSSQSGHNTVSWYQQALGQGPQFIFQYYREEENGRGNFPPRFSGLQFPNYSSELNVNALELDDSALYLCASSVAASGPGETQYFGPGTRLLVL.

V is TRBV28 and J is TRBJ1-1; perhaps TRBD1 as D (5 bases). Trimming took 5 bases from V and 3 from J, leaving 19 bases between them. This CDR3 has 16 residues. Germline CDR1 reads MDHEN; CDR2 reads SYDVKM. CDR3 protein: CASSLPLAGLYTEAFF. CDR3 nucleotide sequence: TGTGCCAGCAGTCTACCCCTGGCAGGGTTGTACACTGAAGCTTTCTTT.

V usage is TRBV28 and J usage is TRBJ2-4, with TRBD1 identical over 7 bases. Germline trimming cut 7 bases from V and 3 bases from J; bases unmatched to any gene: 9. The V gene's germline CDR1 is MDHEN and CDR2 SYDVKM. The CDR3 length is 15 residues. The CDR3 here is CASTYLRDSKNIQYF. The CDR3 nucleotides read TGTGCCAGCACATACCTCCGGGACAGCAAAAACATTCAGTACTTC. The complete variable domain, with remaining parts taken from reference TRBV28 and TRBJ2-4, reads DVKVTQSSRYLVKRTGEKVFLECVQDMDHENMFWYRQDPGLGLRLIYFSYDVKMKEKGDIPEGYSVSREKKERFSLILESASTNQTSMYLCASTYLRDSKNIQYFGAGTRLSVL.

The rearrangement uses TRBV27 and TRBJ2-2; no clear D gene. In germline, CDR1 is MNHEY, CDR2 SMNVEV (reference sequence). Trimming took off 2 bases at V and 4 bases at J, with 8 bases between the two ends. The CDR3 totals 14 residues. The CDR3 sequence: CASSLGRGTGELFF. DNA for the CDR3: TGTGCCAGCAGTTTAGGTCGCGGCACCGGGGAGCTGTTTTTT.

V gene TRBV9 combines with J gene TRBJ2-1; D is perhaps TRBD2 (5 bases). Germline CDR1 SGDLS, CDR2 YYNGEE. V was cut by 2 bases and J by 0 bases, with 9 bases left in between. The CDR3 spans 15 residues. CDR3 in amino acids: CASSVSAYSYNEQFF. For the CDR3, the DNA is TGTGCCAGCAGCGTTAGCGCCTACTCCTACAATGAGCAGTTCTTC.

The J gene is TRBJ2-1, the V gene TRBV7-8, with TRBD2 as a possible D gene (5 bases). Looked up from germline, CDR1 is SGHVS and CDR2 is FQNEAQ. Trimming shortened V by 1 base and J by 1 base, and 11 bases separated the two germline ends. This CDR3 has 16 residues. CDR3 protein: CASSLGIGGSYNEQFF. The CDR3 DNA sequence: TGTGCCAGCAGCTTAGGGATCGGAGGATCCTACAATGAGCAGTTCTTC.

The chain employs TRBV27 and TRBJ2-6; the D gene is possibly TRBD2 (9 bases). Trimming shortened V by 6 bases and J by 0 bases, and 24 bases separated the two germline ends. CDR1 MNHEY and CDR2 SMNVEV come from the germline V gene (reference sequence). This CDR3 has 20 residues. The CDR3 DNA reads as TGTGCCAGCAGACACCTTCTAGCGGGACAGGCAACCTCTGGGGCCAACGTCCTGACTTTC. Protein sequence: CASRHLLAGQATSGANVLTF. The full variable domain, in which reference TRBV27 and TRBJ2-6 provide the parts outside the CDR3, is EAQVTQNPRYLITVTGKKLTVTCSQNMNHEYMSWYRQDPGLGLRQIYYSMNVEVTDKGDVPEGYKVSRKEKRNFPLILESPSPNQTSLYFCASRHLLAGQATSGANVLTFGAGSRLTVL.

The chain carries TRBV29-1 and TRBJ2-5, with D possibly matching TRBD1 (5 bases). This CDR3 spans 10 amino acids. Germline V CDR1 and CDR2: SQVTM, ANQGSEA. V lost 7 bases and J 4 bases, leaving 7 bases between the germline ends. In DNA form, the CDR3 reads TGCAGCGGGGGCAGAGAGACCCAGTACTTC. Amino acids: CSGGRETQYF.

This chain connects TRBV25-1 to TRBJ2-4; D unclear. CDR1 and CDR2 from the germline V gene are MGHDK and SYGVNS. V was cut by 1 base and J by 1 base, with 14 bases left in between. This CDR3 region has 17 residues. CDR3 in amino acids: CASSESGFAPAKNIQYF. CDR3 bases: TGTGCCAGCAGTGAATCCGGATTTGCCCCTGCCAAAAACATTCAGTACTTC.

J is TRBJ2-3 and V is TRBV20-1; D uncertain. Trimming shortened V by 3 bases and J by 10 bases, and 11 bases separated the two germline ends. The CDR3 totals 11 residues. The germline gives CDR1 DFQATT, CDR2 SNEGSKA (reference sequence). CDR3 coding DNA: TGCAGTGCTAGGGCCGAAGGTGCGCAGTATTTT. Translated: CSARAEGAQYF.

The genes are TRBV10-2 and TRBJ2-1, with TRBD2 identical over 8 bases. With V trimmed by 8 bases and J by 6 bases, 27 bases remained unmatched. Germline V lookup: CDR1 WSHSY, CDR2 SAAADI. The CDR3 runs to 20 residues. The CDR3 here is CASPAGVSCYGAGGSNEQFF. The CDR3 DNA follows: TGCGCCAGCCCCGCCGGGGTATCCTGTTACGGGGCGGGAGGTAGCAATGAGCAGTTCTTC.